This record covers a single T cell receptor (beta chain). The data derive from a study of blood T cell repertoires in COVID-19. About the study: The analysed material was cDNA or gDNA that came from T cells, B-cell-depleted T cells, or PBMCs.

TCRdb's copy holds only in-frame clones and misses some; the assay was immunoSEQ multiplex PCR. The sample has a few hundred thousand clones, around 87% seen once. The CDR3 is 13 residues long. Germline-derived CDR1 and CDR2 are SGHNT and YYREEE (reference sequence). V shed 4 bases and J shed 4 bases, with 10 bases lying between them. The V and J genes are TRBV5-4 and TRBJ2-3; D possibly corresponds to TRBD1 (6 bases). The specimen sequenced was peripheral blood. This sequence originates from a woman in her forties or fifties who had recovered from COVID-19. CDR3 sequence reads: CASSVQGADTQYF. In DNA, the CDR3 is TGTGCCAGCAGCGTACAGGGTGCAGATACGCAGTATTTT.